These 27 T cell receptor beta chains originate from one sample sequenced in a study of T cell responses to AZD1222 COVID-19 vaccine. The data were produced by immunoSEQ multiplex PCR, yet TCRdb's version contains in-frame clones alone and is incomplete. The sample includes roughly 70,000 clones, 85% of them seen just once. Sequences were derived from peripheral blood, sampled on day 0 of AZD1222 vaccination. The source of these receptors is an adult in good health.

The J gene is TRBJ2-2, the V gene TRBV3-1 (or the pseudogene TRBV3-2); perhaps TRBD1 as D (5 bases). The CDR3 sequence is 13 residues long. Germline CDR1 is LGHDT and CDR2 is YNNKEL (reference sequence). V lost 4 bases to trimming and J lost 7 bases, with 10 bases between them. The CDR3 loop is CASSPGRVGELFF. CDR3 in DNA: TGTGCCAGCAGCCCTGGCAGGGTCGGGGAGCTGTTTTTT.

In nucleotides, the CDR3 is TGCGCCAGCAGCTTGGCTACCTTGTCCCTTGGAGGCACTGAAGCTTTCTTT. This gives the protein CASSLATLSLGGTEAFF. The chain joins TRBV5-1 to TRBJ1-1; D is unresolved. Germline assignment: CDR1 SGHRS and CDR2 YFSETQ. Deletions cut 0 bases from V and 4 bases from J, with 19 bases between. This CDR3 region has 17 residues.

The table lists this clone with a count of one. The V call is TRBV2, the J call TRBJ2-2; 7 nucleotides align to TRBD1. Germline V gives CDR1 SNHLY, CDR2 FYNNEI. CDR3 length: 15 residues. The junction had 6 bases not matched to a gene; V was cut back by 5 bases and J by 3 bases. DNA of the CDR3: TGTGCCAGCAGTAACGCCGGGACAGACACCGGGGAGCTGTTTTTT. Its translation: CASSNAGTDTGELFF.

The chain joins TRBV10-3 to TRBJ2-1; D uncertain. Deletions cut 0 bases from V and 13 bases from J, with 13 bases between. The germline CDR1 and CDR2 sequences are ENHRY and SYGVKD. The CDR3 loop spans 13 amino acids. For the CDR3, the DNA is TGTGCCATCAGTGAGTCAGAAGAGAAGCTTCAGTTCTTC. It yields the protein CAISESEEKLQFF.

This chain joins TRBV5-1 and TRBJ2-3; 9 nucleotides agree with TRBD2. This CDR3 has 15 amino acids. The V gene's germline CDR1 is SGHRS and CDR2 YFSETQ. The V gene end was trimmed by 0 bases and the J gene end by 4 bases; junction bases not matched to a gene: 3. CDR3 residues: CASSLGGRDSDTQYF. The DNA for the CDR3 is TGCGCCAGCAGCTTGGGCGGGAGGGATTCAGATACGCAGTATTTT. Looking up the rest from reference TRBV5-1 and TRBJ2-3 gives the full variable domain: KAGVTQTPRYLIKTRGQQVTLSCSPISGHRSVSWYQQTPGQGLQFLFEYFSETQRNKGNFPGRFSGRQFSNSRSEMNVSTLELGDSALYLCASSLGGRDSDTQYFGPGTRLTVL.

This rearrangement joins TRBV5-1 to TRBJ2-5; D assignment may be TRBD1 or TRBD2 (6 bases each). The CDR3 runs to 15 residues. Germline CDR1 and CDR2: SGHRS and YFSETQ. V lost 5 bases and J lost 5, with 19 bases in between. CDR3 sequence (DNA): TGCGCCAGCAGGCTAGGGGGGTCAGGCTTGGAGACCCAGTACTTC. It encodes CASRLGGSGLETQYF.

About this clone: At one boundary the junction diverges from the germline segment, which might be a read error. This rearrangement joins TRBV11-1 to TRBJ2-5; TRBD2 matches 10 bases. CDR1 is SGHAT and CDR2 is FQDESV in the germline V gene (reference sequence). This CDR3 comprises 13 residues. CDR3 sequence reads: CASRLAGGETQYF. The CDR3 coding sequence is TGTGCCAGCAGATTAGCGGGAGGCGAGACCCAGTACTTC.

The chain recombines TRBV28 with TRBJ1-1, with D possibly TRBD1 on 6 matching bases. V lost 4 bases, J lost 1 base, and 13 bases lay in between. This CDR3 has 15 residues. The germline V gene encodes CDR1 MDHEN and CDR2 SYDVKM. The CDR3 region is CASSSPRGRNTEAFF. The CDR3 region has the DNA TGTGCCAGCAGTTCCCCCAGGGGTCGGAACACTGAAGCTTTCTTT. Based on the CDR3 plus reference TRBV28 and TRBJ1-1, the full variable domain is DVKVTQSSRYLVKRTGEKVFLECVQDMDHENMFWYRQDPGLGLRLIYFSYDVKMKEKGDIPEGYSVSREKKERFSLILESASTNQTSMYLCASSSPRGRNTEAFFGQGTRLTVV.

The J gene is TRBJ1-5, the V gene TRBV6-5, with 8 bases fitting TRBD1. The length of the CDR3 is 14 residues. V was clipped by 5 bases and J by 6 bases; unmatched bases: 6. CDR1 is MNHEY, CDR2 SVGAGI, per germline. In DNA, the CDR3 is TGTGCCAGCAGTATCGACAGGGGAGGTCAGCCCCAGCATTTT. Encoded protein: CASSIDRGGQPQHF.

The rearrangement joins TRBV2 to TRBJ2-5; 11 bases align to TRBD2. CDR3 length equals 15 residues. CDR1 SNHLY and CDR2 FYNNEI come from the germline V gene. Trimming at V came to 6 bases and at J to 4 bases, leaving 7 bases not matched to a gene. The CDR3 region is CASRELAGAPETQYF. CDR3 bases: TGTGCCAGCAGAGAACTAGCGGGGGCTCCAGAGACCCAGTACTTC. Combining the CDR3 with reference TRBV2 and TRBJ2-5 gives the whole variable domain EPEVTQTPSHQVTQMGQEVILRCVPISNHLYFYWYRQILGQKVEFLVSFYNNEISEKSEIFDDQFSVERPDGSNFTLKIRSTKLEDSAMYFCASRELAGAPETQYFGPGTRLLVL.

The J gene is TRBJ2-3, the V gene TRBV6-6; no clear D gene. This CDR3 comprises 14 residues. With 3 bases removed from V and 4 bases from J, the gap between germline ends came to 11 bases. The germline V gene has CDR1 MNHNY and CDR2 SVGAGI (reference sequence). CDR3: CASSYSTGSDTQYF. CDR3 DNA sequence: TGTGCCAGCAGTTATTCCACCGGCTCAGATACGCAGTATTTT.

The DNA of the CDR3 is TGCGCCAGCAGCGCCCGGGAAGCTAATGGCTACACCTTC. Its translation is CASSAREANGYTF. This chain uses TRBV4-1 with TRBJ1-2; D is unresolved. Trimming shortened V by 5 bases and J by 6 bases, and 13 bases separated the two germline ends. CDR1 and CDR2 from the germline V gene are MGHRA and YSYEKL. This CDR3 contains 13 residues.

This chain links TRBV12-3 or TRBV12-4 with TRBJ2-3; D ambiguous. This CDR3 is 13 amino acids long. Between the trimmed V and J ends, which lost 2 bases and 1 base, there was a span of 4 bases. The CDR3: CASSLMGTDTQYF. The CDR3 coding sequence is TGTGCCAGCAGTTTAATGGGCACAGATACGCAGTATTTT.

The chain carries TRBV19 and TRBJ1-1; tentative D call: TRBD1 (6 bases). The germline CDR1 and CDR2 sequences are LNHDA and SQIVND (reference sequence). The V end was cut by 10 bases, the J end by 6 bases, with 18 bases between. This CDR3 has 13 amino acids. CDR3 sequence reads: CATSEGVGAEAFF. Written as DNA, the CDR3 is TGTGCCACCTCGGAGGGGGTGGGCGCTGAAGCTTTCTTT.

DNA for the CDR3: TGTGCCAGCACCCCCCGTGGAGGGCTACAAGAGACCCAGTACTTC. This gives the protein CASTPRGGLQETQYF. V usage is TRBV5-4 and J usage is TRBJ2-5; D perhaps matches TRBD2 (6 bases). Germline V lookup: CDR1 SGHNT, CDR2 YYREEE (reference sequence). The V end lost 6 bases, the J end lost 2 bases, and 17 bases lay between the germline ends. The CDR3 extends over 15 amino acids.

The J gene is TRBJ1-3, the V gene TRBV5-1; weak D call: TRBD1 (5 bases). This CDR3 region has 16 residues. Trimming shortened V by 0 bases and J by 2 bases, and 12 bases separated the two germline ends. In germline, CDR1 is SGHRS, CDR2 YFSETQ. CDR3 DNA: TGCGCCAGCAGCTTGGCCGGGGGGATCGCTGGAAACACCATATATTTT. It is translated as CASSLAGGIAGNTIYF.

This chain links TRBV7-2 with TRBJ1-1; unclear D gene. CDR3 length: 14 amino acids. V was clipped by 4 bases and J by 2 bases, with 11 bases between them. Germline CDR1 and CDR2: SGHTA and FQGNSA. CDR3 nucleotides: TGTGCCAGCAGCTCACCGAATTACAACACTGAAGCTTTCTTT. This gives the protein CASSSPNYNTEAFF.

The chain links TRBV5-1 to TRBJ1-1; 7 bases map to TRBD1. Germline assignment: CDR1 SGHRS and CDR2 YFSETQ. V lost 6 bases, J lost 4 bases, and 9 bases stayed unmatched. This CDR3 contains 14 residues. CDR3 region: CASTGGGPSTEAFF. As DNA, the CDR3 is TGCGCCAGCACAGGGGGGGGGCCGAGCACTGAAGCTTTCTTT.

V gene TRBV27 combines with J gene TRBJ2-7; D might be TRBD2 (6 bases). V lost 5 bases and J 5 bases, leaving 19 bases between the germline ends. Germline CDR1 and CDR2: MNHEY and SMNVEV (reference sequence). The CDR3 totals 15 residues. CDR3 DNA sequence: TGTGCCAGCAGTACAACAGGAGGGCCCCTGGACGAGCAGTACTTC. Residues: CASSTTGGPLDEQYF.

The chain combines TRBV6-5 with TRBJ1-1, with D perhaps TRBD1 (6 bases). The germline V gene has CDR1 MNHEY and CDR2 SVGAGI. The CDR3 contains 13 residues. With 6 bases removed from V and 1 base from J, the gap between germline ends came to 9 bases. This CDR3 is CASRKGGNTEAFF. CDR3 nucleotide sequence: TGTGCCAGCAGAAAGGGGGGGAACACTGAAGCTTTCTTT.

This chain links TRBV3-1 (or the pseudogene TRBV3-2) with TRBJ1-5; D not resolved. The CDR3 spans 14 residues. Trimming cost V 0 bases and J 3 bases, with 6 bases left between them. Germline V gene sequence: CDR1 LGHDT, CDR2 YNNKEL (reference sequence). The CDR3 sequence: CASSQDSANQPQHF. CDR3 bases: TGTGCCAGCAGCCAAGATTCGGCCAATCAGCCCCAGCATTTT.

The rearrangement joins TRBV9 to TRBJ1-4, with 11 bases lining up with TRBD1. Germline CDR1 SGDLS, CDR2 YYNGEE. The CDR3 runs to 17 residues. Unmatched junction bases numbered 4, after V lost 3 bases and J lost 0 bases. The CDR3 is CASSEWTGGATNEKLFF. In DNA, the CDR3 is TGTGCCAGCAGCGAGTGGACAGGGGGCGCAACTAATGAAAAACTGTTTTTT.

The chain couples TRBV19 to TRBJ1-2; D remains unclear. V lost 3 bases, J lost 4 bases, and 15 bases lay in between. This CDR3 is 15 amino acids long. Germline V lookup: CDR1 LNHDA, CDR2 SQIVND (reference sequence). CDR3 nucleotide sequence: TGTGCCAGTAGTATTCTCCACAGCTTGGGCTATGGCTACACCTTC. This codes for CASSILHSLGYGYTF.

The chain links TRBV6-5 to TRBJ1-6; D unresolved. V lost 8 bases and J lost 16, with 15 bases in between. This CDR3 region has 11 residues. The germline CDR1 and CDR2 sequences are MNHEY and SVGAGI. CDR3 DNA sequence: TGTGCCAGCCGATTGGGGAATTTACTCCACTTT. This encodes CASRLGNLLHF.

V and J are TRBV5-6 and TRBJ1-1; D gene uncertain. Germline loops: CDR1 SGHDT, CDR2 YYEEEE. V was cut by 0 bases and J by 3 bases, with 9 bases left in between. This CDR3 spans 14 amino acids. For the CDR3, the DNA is TGTGCCAGCAGCTTGGTCGGGAGGCACACTGAAGCTTTCTTT. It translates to CASSLVGRHTEAFF.

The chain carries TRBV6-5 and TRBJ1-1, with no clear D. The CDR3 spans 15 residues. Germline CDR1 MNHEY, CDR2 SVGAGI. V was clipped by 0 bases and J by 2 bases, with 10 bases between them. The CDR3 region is CASSYSRDINTEAFF. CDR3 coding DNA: TGTGCCAGCAGTTACTCCCGAGATATTAACACTGAAGCTTTCTTT.

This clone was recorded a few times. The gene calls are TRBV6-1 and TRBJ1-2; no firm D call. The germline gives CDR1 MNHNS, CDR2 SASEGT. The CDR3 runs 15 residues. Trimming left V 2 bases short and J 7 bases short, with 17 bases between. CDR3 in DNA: TGTGCCAGCAGTGAACTCTCAACTGAGCGTGGTGGCTACACCTTC. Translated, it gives CASSELSTERGGYTF.